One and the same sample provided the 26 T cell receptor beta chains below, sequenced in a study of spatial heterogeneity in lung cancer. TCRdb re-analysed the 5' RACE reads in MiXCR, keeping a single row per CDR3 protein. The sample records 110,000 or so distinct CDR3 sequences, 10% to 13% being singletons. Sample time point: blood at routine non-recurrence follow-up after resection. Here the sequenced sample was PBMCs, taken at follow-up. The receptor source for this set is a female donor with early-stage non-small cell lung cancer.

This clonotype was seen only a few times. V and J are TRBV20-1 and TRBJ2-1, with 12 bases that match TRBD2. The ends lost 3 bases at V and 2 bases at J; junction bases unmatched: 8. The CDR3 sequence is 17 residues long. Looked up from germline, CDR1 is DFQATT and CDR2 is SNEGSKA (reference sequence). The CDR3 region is CSARRGLAGPTYNEQFF. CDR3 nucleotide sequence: TGCAGTGCTAGGAGGGGACTAGCGGGCCCAACCTACAATGAGCAGTTCTTC.

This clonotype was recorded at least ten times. CDR3 sequence: CASSPDPWTQYF. CDR3 in DNA: TGTGCCAGCAGCCCTGACCCCTGGACGCAGTATTTT. The chain combines TRBV7-9 with TRBJ2-3; the D is unclear. CDR3 length equals 12 residues. Trimming stripped 5 bases from V and 9 bases from J, with 12 bases between. Germline V gene lookup returns CDR1 SEHNR and CDR2 FQNEAQ (reference sequence).

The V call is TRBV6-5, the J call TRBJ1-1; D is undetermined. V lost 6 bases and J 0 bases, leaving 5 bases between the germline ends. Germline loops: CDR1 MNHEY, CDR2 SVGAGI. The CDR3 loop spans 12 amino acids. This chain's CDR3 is CASRSVNTEAFF. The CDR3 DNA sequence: TGTGCCAGCAGGTCAGTGAACACTGAAGCTTTCTTT.

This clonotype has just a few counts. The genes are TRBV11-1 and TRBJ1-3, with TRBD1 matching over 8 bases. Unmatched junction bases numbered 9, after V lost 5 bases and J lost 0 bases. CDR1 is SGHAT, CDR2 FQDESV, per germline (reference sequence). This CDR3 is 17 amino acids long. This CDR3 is CASSVRGRRDSGNTIYF. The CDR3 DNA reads TGTGCCAGCAGCGTCAGGGGGCGCCGGGACTCTGGAAACACCATATATTTT.

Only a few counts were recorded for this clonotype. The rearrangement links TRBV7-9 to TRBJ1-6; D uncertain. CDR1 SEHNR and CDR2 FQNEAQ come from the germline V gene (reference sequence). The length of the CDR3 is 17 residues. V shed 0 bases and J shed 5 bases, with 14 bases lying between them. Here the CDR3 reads CASSLATGSPDNSPLHF. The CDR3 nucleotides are TGTGCCAGCAGCTTAGCAACGGGCTCTCCCGATAATTCACCCCTCCACTTT.

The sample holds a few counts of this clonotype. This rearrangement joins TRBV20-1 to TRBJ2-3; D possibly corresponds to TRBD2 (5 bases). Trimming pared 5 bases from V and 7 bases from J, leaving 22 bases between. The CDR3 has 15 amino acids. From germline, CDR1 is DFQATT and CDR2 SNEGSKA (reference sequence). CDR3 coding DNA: TGCAGTGCTCCCGTAAGACTACTAGAGAGGAATACGCAGTATTTT. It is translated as CSAPVRLLERNTQYF.

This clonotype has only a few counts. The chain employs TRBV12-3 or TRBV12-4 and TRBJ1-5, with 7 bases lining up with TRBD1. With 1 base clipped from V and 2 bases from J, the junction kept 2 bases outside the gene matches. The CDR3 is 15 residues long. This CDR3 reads CASSLVGGRNQPQHF. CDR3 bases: TGTGCCAGCAGTTTAGTAGGGGGCCGCAATCAGCCCCAGCATTTT.

The chain's CDR3 is CATDSPGTGSYEQYF. CDR3 nucleotide sequence: TGTGCCACCGACTCGCCCGGGACTGGATCCTACGAGCAGTACTTC. The V call is TRBV28, the J call TRBJ2-7; perhaps TRBD2 as D (6 bases). Germline loops: CDR1 MDHEN, CDR2 SYDVKM. This CDR3 spans 15 amino acids. Between the trimmed V and J ends, which lost 10 bases and 1 base, there was a span of 20 bases.

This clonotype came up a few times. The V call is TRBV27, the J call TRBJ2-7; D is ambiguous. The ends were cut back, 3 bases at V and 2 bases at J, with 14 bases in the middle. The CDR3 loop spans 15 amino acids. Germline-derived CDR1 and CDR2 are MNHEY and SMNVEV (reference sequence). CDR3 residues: CASSFTALPPYEQYF. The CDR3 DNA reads TGTGCCAGCAGTTTTACCGCGCTGCCCCCCTACGAGCAGTACTTC.

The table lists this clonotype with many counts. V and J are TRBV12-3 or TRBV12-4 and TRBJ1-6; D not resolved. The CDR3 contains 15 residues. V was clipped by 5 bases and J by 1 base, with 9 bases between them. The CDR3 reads CASSPGGSYNSPLHF. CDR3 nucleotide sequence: TGTGCCAGCAGTCCGGGTGGGTCCTATAATTCACCCCTCCACTTT.

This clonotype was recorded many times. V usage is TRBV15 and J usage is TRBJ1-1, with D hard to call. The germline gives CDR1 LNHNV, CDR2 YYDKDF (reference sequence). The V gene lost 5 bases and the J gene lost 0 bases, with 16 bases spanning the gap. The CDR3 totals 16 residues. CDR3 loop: CATSARIQPMNTEAFF. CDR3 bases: TGTGCCACCAGCGCCCGGATTCAACCGATGAACACTGAAGCTTTCTTT.

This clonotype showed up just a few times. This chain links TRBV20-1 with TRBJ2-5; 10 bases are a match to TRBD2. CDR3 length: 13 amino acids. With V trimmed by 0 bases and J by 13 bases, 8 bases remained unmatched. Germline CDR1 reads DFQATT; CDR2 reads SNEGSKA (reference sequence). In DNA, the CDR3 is TGCAGTGCTAGAGAAGTAGCGGGAGGACTCATGTACTTC. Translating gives CSAREVAGGLMYF.

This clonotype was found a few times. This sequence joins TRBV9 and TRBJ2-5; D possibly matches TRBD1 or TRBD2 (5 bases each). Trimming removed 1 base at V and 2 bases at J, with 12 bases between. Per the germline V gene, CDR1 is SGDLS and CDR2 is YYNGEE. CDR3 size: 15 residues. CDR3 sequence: CASSVTAGAQETQYF. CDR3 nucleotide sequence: TGTGCCAGCAGCGTAACGGCCGGGGCGCAAGAGACCCAGTACTTC.

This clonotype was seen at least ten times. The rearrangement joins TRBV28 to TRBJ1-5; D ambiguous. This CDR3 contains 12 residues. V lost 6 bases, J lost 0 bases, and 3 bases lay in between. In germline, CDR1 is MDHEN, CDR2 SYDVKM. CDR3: CASRDSNQPQHF. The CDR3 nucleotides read TGTGCCAGCAGGGATAGCAATCAGCCCCAGCATTTT. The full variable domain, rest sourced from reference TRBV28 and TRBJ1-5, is DVKVTQSSRYLVKRTGEKVFLECVQDMDHENMFWYRQDPGLGLRLIYFSYDVKMKEKGDIPEGYSVSREKKERFSLILESASTNQTSMYLCASRDSNQPQHFGDGTRLSIL.

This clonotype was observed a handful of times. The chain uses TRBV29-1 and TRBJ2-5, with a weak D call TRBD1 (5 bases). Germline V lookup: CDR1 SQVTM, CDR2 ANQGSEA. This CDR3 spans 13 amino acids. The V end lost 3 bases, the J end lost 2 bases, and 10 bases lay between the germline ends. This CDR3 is CSVDRGLQETQYF. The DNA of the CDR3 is TGCAGCGTTGATAGGGGCCTTCAAGAGACCCAGTACTTC.

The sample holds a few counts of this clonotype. The CDR3, as DNA: TGTGCCAGCAGCGACGAGGACAGGGATAGCTCCGGCTACACCTTC. This encodes CASSDEDRDSSGYTF. The genes are TRBV6-2 or TRBV6-3 and TRBJ1-2; 8 bases line up with TRBD1. V was clipped by 6 bases and J by 8 bases; unmatched bases: 14. This CDR3 comprises 15 residues. Germline loops: CDR1 MNHEY, CDR2 SVGEGT.

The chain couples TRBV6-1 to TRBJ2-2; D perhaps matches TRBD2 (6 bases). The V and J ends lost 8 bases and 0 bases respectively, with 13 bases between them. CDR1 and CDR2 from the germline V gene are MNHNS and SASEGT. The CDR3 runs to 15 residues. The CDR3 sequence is CASDFSGSNTGELFF. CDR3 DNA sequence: TGTGCCAGCGATTTTAGCGGTTCGAACACCGGGGAGCTGTTTTTT.

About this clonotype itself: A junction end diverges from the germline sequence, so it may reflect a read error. The CDR3 DNA sequence: TGTGCCAGCAGTTACCCCGGGACTATTACCGCCTTC. Its protein product is CASSYPGTITAF. The chain carries TRBV6-2 or TRBV6-3 and TRBJ2-4, with TRBD2 matching 7 bases. Germline V gene sequence: CDR1 MNHEY, CDR2 SVGEGT. The CDR3 length is 12 residues.

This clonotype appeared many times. The CDR3 DNA sequence: TGCAGTGCTAGAGGGATAGCGGGAATAGACCAAGAGACCCAGTACTTC. This sequence encodes CSARGIAGIDQETQYF. The chain carries TRBV20-1 and TRBJ2-5; the match to TRBD2 covers 8 bases. The V gene's germline CDR1 is DFQATT and CDR2 SNEGSKA (reference sequence). The J segment lost 0 bases and the V segment lost 1 base, leaving 7 bases of the junction unmatched. The length of the CDR3 is 16 residues.

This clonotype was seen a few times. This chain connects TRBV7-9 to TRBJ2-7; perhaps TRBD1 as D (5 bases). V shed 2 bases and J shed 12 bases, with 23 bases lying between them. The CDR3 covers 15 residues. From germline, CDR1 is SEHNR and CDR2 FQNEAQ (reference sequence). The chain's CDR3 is CASSLSLLDSRMMYV. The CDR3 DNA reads TGTGCCAGCAGCTTAAGCCTTTTAGACAGCCGGATGATGTACGTC.

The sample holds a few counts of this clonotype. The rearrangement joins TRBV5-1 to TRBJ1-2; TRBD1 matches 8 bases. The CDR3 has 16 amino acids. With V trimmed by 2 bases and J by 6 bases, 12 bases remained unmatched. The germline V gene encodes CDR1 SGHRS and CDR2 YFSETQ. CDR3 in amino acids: CASSFSPGQGFNGYTF. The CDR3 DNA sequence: TGCGCCAGCAGCTTTTCCCCCGGACAGGGCTTCAATGGCTACACCTTC.

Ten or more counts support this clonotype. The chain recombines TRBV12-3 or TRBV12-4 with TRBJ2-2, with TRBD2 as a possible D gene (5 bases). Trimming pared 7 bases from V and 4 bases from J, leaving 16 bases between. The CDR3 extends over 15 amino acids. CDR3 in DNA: TGTGCCAGCACCCCGAACGGGGAAAGCACCGGGGAGCTGTTTTTT. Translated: CASTPNGESTGELFF.

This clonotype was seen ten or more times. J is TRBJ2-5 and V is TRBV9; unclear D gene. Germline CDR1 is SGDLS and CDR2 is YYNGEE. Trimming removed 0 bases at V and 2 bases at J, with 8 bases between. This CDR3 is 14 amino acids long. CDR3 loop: CASSVGGSQETQYF. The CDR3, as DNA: TGTGCCAGCAGCGTAGGTGGCAGTCAAGAGACCCAGTACTTC.

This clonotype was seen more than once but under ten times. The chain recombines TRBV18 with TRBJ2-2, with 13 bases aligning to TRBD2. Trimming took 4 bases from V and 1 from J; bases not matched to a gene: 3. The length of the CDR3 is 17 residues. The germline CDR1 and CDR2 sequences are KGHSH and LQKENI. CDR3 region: CASSQGLAGKNTGELFF. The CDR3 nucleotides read TGTGCCAGCTCACAGGGACTAGCGGGGAAGAACACCGGGGAGCTGTTTTTT.

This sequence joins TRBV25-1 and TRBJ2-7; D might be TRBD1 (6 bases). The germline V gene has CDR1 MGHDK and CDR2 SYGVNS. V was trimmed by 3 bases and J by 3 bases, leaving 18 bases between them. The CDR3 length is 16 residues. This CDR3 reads CASSDKPDRDRYEQYV. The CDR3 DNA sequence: TGTGCCAGCAGTGATAAACCGGACAGAGACCGCTACGAGCAGTACGTC.

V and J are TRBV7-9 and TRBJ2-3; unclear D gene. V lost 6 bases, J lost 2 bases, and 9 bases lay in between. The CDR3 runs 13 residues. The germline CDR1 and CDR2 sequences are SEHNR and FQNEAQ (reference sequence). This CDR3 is CASSFYATDTQYF. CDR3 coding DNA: TGTGCCAGCAGTTTCTACGCCACAGATACGCAGTATTTT.